This T cell receptor beta chain was captured in a study of T-cell reconstitution after alpha-beta-depleted transplantation in children. Study-level points and caveats: A year had passed since transplant, and T-cell counts and diversity by then came mostly from newly produced T cells.

The CDR3 is 16 residues long. Germline V gene data show CDR1 as SGHRS and CDR2 as YFSETQ. The J segment lost 0 bases and the V segment lost 0 bases, leaving 3 bases of the junction unmatched. This sample's TCRbeta library carried unique molecular identifier barcodes. One entry per CDR3 protein results from TCRdb running MiXCR on the PCR reads. Here the sample spans approximately 490,000 distinct CDR3 sequences, over 9.5% being singletons. This clonotype showed up many times. What it recognizes is unknown. This chain uses TRBV5-1 with TRBJ2-3, with TRBD2 matching over 8 bases. The receptor was isolated from a child between 2 and 9 years old with inherited bone marrow failure, due to receive a stem cell transplant. Sample: PBMCs, taken before TCRalphabeta/CD19-depleted stem cell transplant. The CDR3 is CASSLGVAGSTDTQYF. As DNA, the CDR3 is TGCGCCAGCAGCTTGGGGGTAGCGGGAAGCACAGATACGCAGTATTTT.